These 7 T cell receptor beta chains originate from one sample sequenced in a study of blood T cell repertoires in COVID-19. The data were produced by immunoSEQ multiplex PCR, yet TCRdb's version contains in-frame clones alone and is incomplete. The table lists roughly 73,000 clones, roughly 90% of them singletons. Sequencing was performed on peripheral blood. The source is a man between 50 and 59 years old with acute or convalescent COVID-19.

The rearrangement uses TRBV13 and TRBJ2-7; TRBD2 matches at 11 bases. The length of the CDR3 is 17 residues. CDR1 PRHDT and CDR2 FYEKMQ come from the germline V gene (reference sequence). Unmatched junction bases numbered 11, after V lost 3 bases and J lost 4 bases. The CDR3 bases are TGTGCCAGCAGCTTGGGTCCCGGGACTAGCGGAGTTTACGAGCAGTACTTC. The encoded protein is CASSLGPGTSGVYEQYF.

This clone was recorded once. V and J are TRBV28 and TRBJ1-3, with TRBD1 matching 7 bases. This CDR3 contains 14 residues. Germline V gene sequence: CDR1 MDHEN, CDR2 SYDVKM. The trim removed 7 bases at V and 2 bases at J, leaving 5 bases unmatched. The CDR3 here is CASIGGGAGNTIYF. The CDR3 nucleotides read TGTGCCAGCATTGGAGGGGGCGCTGGAAACACCATATATTTT.

The chain couples TRBV18 to TRBJ2-1; TRBD1 might be the D (6 bases). CDR1 KGHSH and CDR2 LQKENI come from the germline V gene. V lost 3 bases, J lost 3 bases, and 15 bases lay in between. CDR3 length: 16 amino acids. Here the CDR3 DNA reads TGTGCCAGCTCACCCCCGACAGGAGTGTTCTACAATGAGCAGTTCTTC. Translated: CASSPPTGVFYNEQFF.

The chain is built from TRBV7-9 and TRBJ2-7, with TRBD1 matching over 7 bases. V trimming: 1 base; J trimming: 9 bases; junction bases outside the gene matches: 6. The CDR3 is 13 residues long. CDR1 SEHNR and CDR2 FQNEAQ come from the germline V gene (reference sequence). CDR3 bases: TGTGCCAGCAGCTTAGGAGCAGGGGGTGGGCAGTACGTC. Protein sequence: CASSLGAGGGQYV.

V is TRBV6-5 and J is TRBJ2-1; D not resolved. Trimming cost V 5 bases and J 4 bases, with 12 bases left between them. This CDR3 is 14 amino acids long. Germline CDR1 MNHEY, CDR2 SVGAGI. The CDR3 spells CASSTSEAYNEQFF. The CDR3 DNA reads TGTGCCAGCAGTACTTCAGAGGCATACAATGAGCAGTTCTTC.

Only one count was recorded for this clone. The chain links TRBV9 to TRBJ2-7, with TRBD1 matching 12 bases. In germline, CDR1 is SGDLS, CDR2 YYNGEE. This CDR3 comprises 15 residues. V was clipped by 0 bases and J by 5 bases; unmatched bases: 3. CDR3 sequence reads: CASSVGGTGGNEQYF. CDR3 nucleotide sequence: TGTGCCAGCAGCGTAGGGGGGACAGGGGGCAACGAGCAGTACTTC.

This clone appeared a single time. The V gene is TRBV5-1, the J gene TRBJ1-2; 8 bases map to TRBD1. Looked up from germline, CDR1 is SGHRS and CDR2 is YFSETQ. Trimming at V came to 0 bases and at J to 0 bases, leaving 10 bases not matched to a gene. The CDR3 runs to 18 residues. CDR3 protein: CASSLGPGQGISNYGYTF. The CDR3, as DNA: TGCGCCAGCAGCTTGGGTCCCGGACAGGGAATCTCTAACTATGGCTACACCTTC.